The text below deals with one T cell receptor beta chain. Clones were read by immunoSEQ multiplex PCR, and TCRdb kept only the in-frame ones, dropping some. The table lists about 6,500 clones, around 90% of them singletons, with roughly 1.7% in the top ten. This sample was included in a study of chemoradiotherapy in HPV16-positive cancers. Germline trimming cut 3 bases from V and 8 bases from J; bases unmatched to any gene: 9. Germline V CDR1 and CDR2: LNHNV, YYDKDF (reference sequence). The CDR3 is 15 residues long. The sequenced sample was blood, obtained from a patient who underwent chemoradiotherapy. The TCR was taken from a human donor with HPV-associated anogenital cancer. The chain uses TRBV15 and TRBJ1-4; TRBD1 agrees at 7 bases. This CDR3 reads CATSSLDRIPEKLFF. DNA of the CDR3: TGTGCCACCAGCAGCTTGGACAGGATACCGGAAAAACTGTTTTTT. The full variable domain, completed using reference TRBV15 and TRBJ1-4, is DAMVIQNPRYQVTQFGKPVTLSCSQTLNHNVMYWYQQKSSQAPKLLFHYYDKDFNNEADTPDNFQSRRPNTSFCFLDIRSPGLGDTAMYLCATSSLDRIPEKLFFGSGTQLSVL.